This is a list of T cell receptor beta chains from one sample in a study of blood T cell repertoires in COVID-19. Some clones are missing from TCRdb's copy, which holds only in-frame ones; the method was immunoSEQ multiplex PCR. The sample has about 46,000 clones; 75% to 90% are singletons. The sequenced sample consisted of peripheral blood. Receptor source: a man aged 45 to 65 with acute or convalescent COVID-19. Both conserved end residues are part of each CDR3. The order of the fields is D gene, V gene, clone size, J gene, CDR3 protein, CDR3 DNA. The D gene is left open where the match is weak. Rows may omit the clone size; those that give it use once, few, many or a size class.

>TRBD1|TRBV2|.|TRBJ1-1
CASVPDRETEAFF
TGTGCCAGCGTCCCGGACAGGGAGACTGAAGCTTTCTTT
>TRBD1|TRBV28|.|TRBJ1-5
CASTNQGGNQPQHF
TGTGCCAGCACCAACCAGGGGGGCAATCAGCCCCAGCATTTT
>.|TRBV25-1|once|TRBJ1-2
CASSVAGGYTF
TGTGCCAGCAGTGTAGCGGGCGGCTACACCTTC
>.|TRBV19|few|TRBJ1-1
CASSLLGQSNTEAFF
TGTGCCAGTAGTTTGCTTGGGCAGTCGAACACTGAAGCTTTCTTT
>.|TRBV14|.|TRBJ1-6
CASSHPTGPLHF
TGTGCCAGCAGCCACCCGACCGGGCCCCTCCACTTT
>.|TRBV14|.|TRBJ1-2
CASSQEDQSGGYTF
TGTGCCAGCAGCCAAGAGGATCAGTCGGGTGGCTACACCTTC
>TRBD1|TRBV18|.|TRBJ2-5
CASSPPRTGVVGETQYF
TGTGCCAGCTCACCACCCCGGACAGGGGTTGTTGGAGAGACCCAGTACTTC
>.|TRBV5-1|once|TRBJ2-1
CASTRGANNEQFF
TGCGCCAGCACACGTGGGGCTAACAATGAGCAGTTCTTC
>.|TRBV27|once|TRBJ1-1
CASSFGDSNTEAFF
TGTGCCAGCAGTTTCGGGGACTCGAACACTGAAGCTTTCTTT
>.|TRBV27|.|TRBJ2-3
CASSSLTGADTQYF
TGTGCCAGCAGCTCTCTTACGGGTGCAGATACGCAGTATTTT
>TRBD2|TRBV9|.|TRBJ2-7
CASSTGGSKYEQYF
TGTGCCAGCAGCACCGGCGGGAGTAAGTACGAGCAGTACTTC
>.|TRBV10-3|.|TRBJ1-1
CAIRFGEMNTEAFF
TGTGCCATCAGGTTCGGAGAAATGAACACTGAAGCTTTCTTT
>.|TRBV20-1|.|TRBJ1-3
CSASPVAGNTIYF
TGCAGTGCTAGTCCAGTAGCCGGAAACACCATATATTTT
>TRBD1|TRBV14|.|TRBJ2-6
CASSQLGQGIPGANVLTF
TGTGCCAGCAGCCAGCTAGGACAGGGGATACCTGGGGCCAACGTCCTGACTTTC
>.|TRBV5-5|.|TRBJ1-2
CASSSPGQGGNYGYTF
TGTGCCAGCAGCTCCCCGGGGCAGGGAGGAAACTATGGCTACACCTTC
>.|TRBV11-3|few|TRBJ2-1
CASSHRDNEQFF
TGTGCCAGCAGCCACAGAGACAATGAGCAGTTCTTC
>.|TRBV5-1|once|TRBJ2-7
CASSAAGSYEQYF
TGCGCCAGCAGCGCGGCCGGGTCCTACGAGCAGTACTTC
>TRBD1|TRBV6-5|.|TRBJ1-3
CASSRDRWGNTIYF
TGTGCCAGCAGCCGGGACAGGTGGGGAAACACCATATATTTT
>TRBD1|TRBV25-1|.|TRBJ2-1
CASSRQGADEQFF
TGTGCCAGCAGCAGACAGGGGGCGGATGAGCAGTTCTTC
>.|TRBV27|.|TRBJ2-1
CASSFTYAGSTEQFF
TGTGCCAGCAGTTTCACATACGCGGGGTCGACTGAGCAGTTCTTC
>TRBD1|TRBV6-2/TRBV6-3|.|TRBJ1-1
CASSFQGALINTEAFF
TGTGCCAGCAGTTTCCAGGGGGCCTTAATCAACACTGAAGCTTTCTTT
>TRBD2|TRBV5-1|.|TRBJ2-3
CASSLGTSGGVDTQYF
TGCGCCAGCAGCTTGGGGACTAGCGGGGGGGTAGATACGCAGTATTTT
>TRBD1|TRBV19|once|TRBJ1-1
CASGTGGWTEAFF
TGTGCCAGTGGGACAGGGGGTTGGACTGAAGCTTTCTTT
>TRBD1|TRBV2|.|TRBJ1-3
CASTQDRGRDTIYF
TGTGCCAGCACCCAGGACAGGGGAAGGGACACCATATATTTT